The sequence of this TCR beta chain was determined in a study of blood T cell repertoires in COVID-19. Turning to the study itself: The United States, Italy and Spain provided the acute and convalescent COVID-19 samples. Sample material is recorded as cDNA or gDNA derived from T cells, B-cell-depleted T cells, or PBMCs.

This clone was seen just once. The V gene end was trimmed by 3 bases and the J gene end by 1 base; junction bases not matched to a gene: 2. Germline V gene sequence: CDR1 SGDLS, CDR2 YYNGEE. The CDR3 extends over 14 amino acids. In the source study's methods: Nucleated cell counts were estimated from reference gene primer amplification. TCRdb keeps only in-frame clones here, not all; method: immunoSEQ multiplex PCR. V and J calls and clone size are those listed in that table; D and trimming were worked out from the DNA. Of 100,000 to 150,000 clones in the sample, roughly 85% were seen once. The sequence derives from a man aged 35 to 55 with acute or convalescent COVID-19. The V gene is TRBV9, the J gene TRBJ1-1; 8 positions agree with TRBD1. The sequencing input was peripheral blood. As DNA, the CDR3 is TGTGCCAGCAGCGGACAGGGGCGGAACACTGAAGCTTTCTTT. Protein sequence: CASSGQGRNTEAFF.